This TCR beta chain derives from a study of cytomegalovirus exposure and HLA in healthy donors. The study, taken as a whole, reports: Roughly even sequencing depth across donors was the assumption behind the presence/absence analyses. Within the data, a cluster of highly shared sequence variants was likely a sequencing artifact.

Of note for this clone: Its target is unknown.

CDR1 and CDR2 (germline): SEHNR, FQNEAQ (reference sequence). The CDR3 loop spans 11 amino acids. Trimming stripped 8 bases from V and 7 bases from J, with 9 bases between. The PCR employed 60 Vbeta primers together with 13 Jbeta primers. Assay: immunoSEQ multiplex PCR; the TCRdb copy retains only in-frame clones and omits some. The repertoire holds 100,000 or so clones, less than 85% seen once, with about 2% in the top ten. This chain joins TRBV7-9 and TRBJ2-1, with a weak D call TRBD1 (5 bases). The sequencing sample was made of PBMCs. This TCR derives from a man aged 18 to 29 in good health and CMV-seronegative. The CDR3 DNA reads as TGTGCCAGCCAGACAGTGAATGAGCAGTTCTTC. Encoded protein: CASQTVNEQFF.